Shown below are 19 T cell receptor beta chains from a single sample sequenced in a study of cytomegalovirus exposure and HLA in healthy donors. PCR used 60 Vbeta primers and 13 Jbeta primers. TCRdb keeps only in-frame clones here, not all; method: immunoSEQ multiplex PCR. This sample has 200,000 or so clones, with 82% found just once. The sequenced sample was PBMCs. These receptors were taken from a boy aged 2-9 years in good health and CMV-seronegative.

This clone has more than one count but fewer than ten. The V and J genes are TRBV30 and TRBJ1-5, with D possibly being TRBD1 (5 bases). The CDR3 runs to 13 residues. CDR1 GTSNPN and CDR2 SVGIG come from the germline V gene (reference sequence). V was pared by 1 base and J by 3 bases, with 7 bases between. This CDR3 is CAWSDRFNQPQHF. For the CDR3, the DNA is TGTGCCTGGAGTGACAGGTTCAATCAGCCCCAGCATTTT.

V is TRBV19 and J is TRBJ2-2; 9 bases are shared with TRBD1. The CDR3 sequence is 17 residues long. The germline CDR1 and CDR2 sequences are LNHDA and SQIVND (reference sequence). The J segment lost 4 bases and the V segment lost 4 bases, leaving 10 bases of the junction unmatched. The CDR3 nucleotides are TGTGCCAGTAGTAAAGGTAAAGGACAGGGGTCCACCGGGGAGCTGTTTTTT. Translated: CASSKGKGQGSTGELFF.

The V and J genes are TRBV27 and TRBJ1-5; 7 nucleotides align to TRBD1. The CDR3 runs 14 residues. The V and J ends lost 6 bases and 3 bases, in that order; junction bases with no gene match: 5. Germline loops: CDR1 MNHEY, CDR2 SMNVEV (reference sequence). In nucleotides, the CDR3 is TGTGCCAGCAGCCCGGGGACAGACAATCAGCCCCAGCATTTT. This gives the protein CASSPGTDNQPQHF.

The rearrangement joins TRBV7-3 to TRBJ2-3, with 10 bases matching TRBD2. V lost 2 bases to trimming and J lost 4 bases; unmatched junction nucleotides: 3. The CDR3 extends over 15 amino acids. The V gene's germline CDR1 is SGHTA and CDR2 FQGTGA. The CDR3 DNA sequence: TGTGCCAGCAGCTTACAAGCGGGGGGGCCAGATACGCAGTATTTT. Translation: CASSLQAGGPDTQYF.

The chain is built from TRBV6-7 and TRBJ2-7, with TRBD2 as a possible D gene (5 bases). TRBV6-7 is given ORF status, its function remaining uncertain. This CDR3 is 11 amino acids long. Trimming pared 10 bases from V and 2 bases from J, leaving 9 bases between. The CDR3 region has the DNA TGTGCCACGTGGACTCCCTACGAGCAGTACTTC. It translates to CATWTPYEQYF.

About this clone: The junction and the germline gene differ at one end; a read error may be behind it. The V and J genes are TRBV7-9 and TRBJ2-7; possibly TRBD1 for D (5 bases). There are 16 residues in the CDR3. The germline CDR1 and CDR2 sequences are SEHNR and FQNEAQ (reference sequence). CDR3 DNA: TGTTCCAGCAGCTTCTTATCAGGGATTAGCTCCTACGAGCAGTACTTC. As protein: CSSSFLSGISSYEQYF.

This clone came up once. This chain links TRBV30 with TRBJ2-5; 8 nucleotides match TRBD1. V gave up 0 bases and J gave up 1 base; unmatched junction bases: 10. Germline assignment: CDR1 GTSNPN and CDR2 SVGIG (reference sequence). The length of the CDR3 is 17 residues. CDR3 sequence reads: CAWSVPGQGRLQETQYF. CDR3 in DNA: TGTGCCTGGAGTGTACCTGGACAGGGAAGACTCCAAGAGACCCAGTACTTC.

The V gene is TRBV27, the J gene TRBJ1-6; D may be TRBD1 (6 bases). CDR1 and CDR2 from the germline V gene are MNHEY and SMNVEV (reference sequence). V was pared by 8 bases and J by 4 bases, with 18 bases between. This CDR3 is 16 amino acids long. The CDR3 loop reads CASHKMGGLYNSPLHF. The CDR3 DNA reads TGTGCCAGCCATAAGATGGGGGGGCTGTATAATTCACCCCTCCACTTT.

A few counts support this clone. The chain recombines TRBV7-2 with TRBJ2-7; no definite D call. This CDR3 contains 16 residues. Germline V gene sequence: CDR1 SGHTA, CDR2 FQGNSA. Trimming took off 5 bases at V and 2 bases at J, with 19 bases between the two ends. The CDR3 spells CASSIRHTGQAYEQYF. CDR3 sequence (DNA): TGTGCCAGCAGCATAAGACATACTGGGCAGGCCTACGAGCAGTACTTC. Together with reference TRBV7-2 and TRBJ2-7, the CDR3 gives the full variable domain: GAGVSQSPSNKVTEKGKDVELRCDPISGHTALYWYRQSLGQGLEFLIYFQGNSAPDKSGLPSDRFSAERTGGSVSTLTIQRTQQEDSAVYLCASSIRHTGQAYEQYFGPGTRLTVT.

This chain links TRBV19 with TRBJ2-3; D might be TRBD2 (5 bases). V was shortened by 5 bases and J by 1 base, with 13 bases between the two germline ends. Germline assignment: CDR1 LNHDA and CDR2 SQIVND (reference sequence). The CDR3 totals 15 residues. CDR3 loop: CASSPRSGGTDTQYF. In nucleotides, the CDR3 is TGTGCCAGTAGTCCTAGGTCCGGGGGCACAGATACGCAGTATTTT. Variable domain in full (rest from reference TRBV19 and TRBJ2-3): DGGITQSPKYLFRKEGQNVTLSCEQNLNHDAMYWYRQDPGQGLRLIYYSQIVNDFQKGDIAEGYSVSREKKESFPLTVTSAQKNPTAFYLCASSPRSGGTDTQYFGPGTRLTVL.

The V call is TRBV2, the J call TRBJ2-7, with a tentative D call TRBD1 (5 bases). CDR1 and CDR2 from the germline V gene are SNHLY and FYNNEI. Between the trimmed V and J ends, which lost 11 bases and 5 bases, there was a span of 19 bases. This CDR3 region has 13 residues. CDR3 loop: CAGHRLIDDEQYF. The CDR3 coding sequence is TGTGCCGGACACAGACTCATTGACGACGAGCAGTACTTC.

V is TRBV4-1 and J is TRBJ1-2; D is possibly TRBD1 (6 bases). The V end was cut by 3 bases, the J end by 1 base, with 15 bases between. The CDR3 runs to 16 residues. CDR1 and CDR2 from the germline V gene are MGHRA and YSYEKL. CDR3: CASSQETGYYNYGYTF. The CDR3 bases are TGCGCCAGCAGCCAGGAAACAGGGTATTATAACTATGGCTACACCTTC.

The gene calls are TRBV7-9 and TRBJ2-7; tentatively, D is TRBD2 (5 bases). The CDR3 has 16 amino acids. Germline V lookup: CDR1 SEHNR, CDR2 FQNEAQ (reference sequence). V was cut by 5 bases and J by 3 bases, with 20 bases left in between. CDR3 sequence: CASSPAGLDLLYEQYF. DNA of the CDR3: TGTGCCAGCAGCCCCGCGGGTTTAGATCTCCTCTACGAGCAGTACTTC.

The sample holds a few counts of this clone. This chain links TRBV11-2 with TRBJ2-7; D is perhaps TRBD1 (6 bases). The V end lost 1 base, the J end lost 0 bases, and 10 bases lay between the germline ends. Germline CDR1 reads SGHAT; CDR2 reads FQNNGV. The CDR3 consists of 15 residues. Here the CDR3 DNA reads TGTGCCAGCAGCTTAGTAACAGGGAGCTCCTACGAGCAGTACTTC. Protein: CASSLVTGSSYEQYF.

This clone was seen once. This chain connects TRBV5-4 to TRBJ2-3; D remains ambiguous. CDR3 length: 13 amino acids. The germline V gene encodes CDR1 SGHNT and CDR2 YYREEE (reference sequence). The V end lost 5 bases, the J end lost 1 base, and 8 bases lay between the germline ends. This CDR3 reads CASSDIRTDTQYF. In DNA, the CDR3 is TGTGCCAGCAGTGACATTCGCACAGATACGCAGTATTTT.

V and J are TRBV19 and TRBJ1-3, with D possibly TRBD1 on 5 matching bases. From germline, CDR1 is LNHDA and CDR2 SQIVND (reference sequence). Trimming shortened V by 7 bases and J by 2 bases, and 15 bases separated the two germline ends. The CDR3 contains 15 residues. The CDR3 reads CASMRTRAAGNTIYF. DNA for the CDR3: TGTGCCAGTATGCGGACCAGGGCGGCTGGAAACACCATATATTTT.

The J gene is TRBJ1-2, the V gene TRBV4-3, with a tentative D call TRBD1 (6 bases). The germline V and J ends were trimmed by 0 bases and 5 bases, with 16 bases remaining between them. CDR1 LGHNA and CDR2 YSLEER come from the germline V gene. This CDR3 spans 16 amino acids. The CDR3 nucleotides read TGCGCCAGCAGCCAAGATTCGCAGGGGAAGGGGTATGGCTACACCTTC. This gives the protein CASSQDSQGKGYGYTF.

This clone has just a few counts. This chain links TRBV5-4 with TRBJ2-3, with 8 bases lining up with TRBD2. Looked up from germline, CDR1 is SGHNT and CDR2 is YYREEE (reference sequence). The J segment lost 3 bases and the V segment lost 0 bases, leaving 9 bases of the junction unmatched. CDR3 length equals 17 residues. CDR3 in amino acids: CASSLAGLAEGTDTQYF. CDR3 DNA sequence: TGTGCCAGCAGCTTGGCCGGACTAGCTGAGGGTACAGATACGCAGTATTTT.

The chain carries TRBV19 and TRBJ1-2, with 8 positions matching TRBD1. Germline CDR1 is LNHDA and CDR2 is SQIVND (reference sequence). The V and J ends lost 5 bases and 3 bases, in that order; junction bases with no gene match: 5. The CDR3 has 14 residues. DNA for the CDR3: TGTGCCAGTAGTTCCCAGACAGGGGACTATGGCTACACCTTC. Amino acid sequence: CASSSQTGDYGYTF.